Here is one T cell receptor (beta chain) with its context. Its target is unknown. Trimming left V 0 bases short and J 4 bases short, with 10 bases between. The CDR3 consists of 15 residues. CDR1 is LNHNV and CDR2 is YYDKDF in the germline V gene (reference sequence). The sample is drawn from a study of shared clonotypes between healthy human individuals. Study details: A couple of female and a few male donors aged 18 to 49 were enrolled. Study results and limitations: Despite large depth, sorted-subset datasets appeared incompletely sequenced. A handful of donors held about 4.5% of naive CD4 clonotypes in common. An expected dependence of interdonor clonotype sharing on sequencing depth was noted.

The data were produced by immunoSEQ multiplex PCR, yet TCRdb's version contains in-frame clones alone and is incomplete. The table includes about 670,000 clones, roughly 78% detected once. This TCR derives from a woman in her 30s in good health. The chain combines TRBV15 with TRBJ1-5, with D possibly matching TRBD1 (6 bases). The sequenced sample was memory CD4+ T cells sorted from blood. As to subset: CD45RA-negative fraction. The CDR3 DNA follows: TGTGCCACCAGCAGAGATATACAGGGAAATCAGCCCCAGCATTTT. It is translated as CATSRDIQGNQPQHF.